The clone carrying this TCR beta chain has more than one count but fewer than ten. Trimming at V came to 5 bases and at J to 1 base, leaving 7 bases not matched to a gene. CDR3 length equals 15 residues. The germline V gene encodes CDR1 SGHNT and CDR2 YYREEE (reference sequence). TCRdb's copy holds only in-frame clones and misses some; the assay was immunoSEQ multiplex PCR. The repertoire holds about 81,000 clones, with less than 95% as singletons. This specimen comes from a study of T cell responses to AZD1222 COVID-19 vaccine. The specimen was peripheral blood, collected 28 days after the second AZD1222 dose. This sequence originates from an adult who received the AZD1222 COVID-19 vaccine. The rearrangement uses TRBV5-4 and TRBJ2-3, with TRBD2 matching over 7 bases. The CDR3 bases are TGTGCCAGCAGGCGAAGCGGGACCCGCACAGATACGCAGTATTTT. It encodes CASRRSGTRTDTQYF.